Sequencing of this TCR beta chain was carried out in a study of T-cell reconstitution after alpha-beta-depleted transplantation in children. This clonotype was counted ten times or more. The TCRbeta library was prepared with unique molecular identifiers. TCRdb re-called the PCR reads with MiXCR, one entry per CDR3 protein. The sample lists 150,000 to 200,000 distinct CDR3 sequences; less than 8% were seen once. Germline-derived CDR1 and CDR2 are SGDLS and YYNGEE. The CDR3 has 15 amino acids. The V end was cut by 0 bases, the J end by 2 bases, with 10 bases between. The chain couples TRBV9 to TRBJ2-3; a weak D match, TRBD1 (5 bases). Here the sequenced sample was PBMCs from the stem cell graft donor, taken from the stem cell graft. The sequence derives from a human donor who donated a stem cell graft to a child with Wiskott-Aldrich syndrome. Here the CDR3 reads CASSVVGHPTDTQYF. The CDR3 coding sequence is TGTGCCAGCAGCGTAGTCGGACATCCCACAGATACGCAGTATTTT.